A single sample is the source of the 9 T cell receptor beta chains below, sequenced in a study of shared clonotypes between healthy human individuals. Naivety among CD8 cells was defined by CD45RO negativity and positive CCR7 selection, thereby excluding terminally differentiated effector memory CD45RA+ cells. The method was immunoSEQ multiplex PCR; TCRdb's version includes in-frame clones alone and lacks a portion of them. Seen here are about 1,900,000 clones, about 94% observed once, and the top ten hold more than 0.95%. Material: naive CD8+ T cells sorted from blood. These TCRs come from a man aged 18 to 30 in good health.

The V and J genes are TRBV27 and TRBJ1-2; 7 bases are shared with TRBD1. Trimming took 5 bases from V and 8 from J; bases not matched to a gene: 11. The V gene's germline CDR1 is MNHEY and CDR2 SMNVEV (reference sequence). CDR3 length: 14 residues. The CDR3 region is CASSLQGQFVGYTF. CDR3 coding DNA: TGTGCCAGCAGTCTACAGGGACAGTTTGTCGGCTACACCTTC.

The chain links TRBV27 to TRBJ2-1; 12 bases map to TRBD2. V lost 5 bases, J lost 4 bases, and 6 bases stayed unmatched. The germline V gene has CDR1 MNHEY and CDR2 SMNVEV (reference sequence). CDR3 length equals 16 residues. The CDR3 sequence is CASSPRLAGAYNEQFF. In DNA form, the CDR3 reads TGTGCCAGCAGTCCGCGACTAGCGGGGGCATACAATGAGCAGTTCTTC.

The CDR3 sequence: CARSVITVDNSPLHF. The CDR3 nucleotides read TGTGCCAGAAGCGTCATAACAGTTGATAATTCACCCCTCCACTTT. The chain has TRBV5-3 and TRBJ1-6, with D uncertain. TRBV5-3 is noted as an ORF with a role that remains uncertain. V lost 4 bases to trimming and J lost 5 bases, with 13 bases between them. The length of the CDR3 is 15 residues.

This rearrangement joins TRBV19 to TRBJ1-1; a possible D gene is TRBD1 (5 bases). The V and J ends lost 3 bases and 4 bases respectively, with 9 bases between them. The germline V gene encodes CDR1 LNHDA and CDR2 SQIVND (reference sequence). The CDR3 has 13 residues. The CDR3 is CASSMGVVTEAFF. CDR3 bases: TGTGCCAGTAGTATGGGGGTGGTCACTGAAGCTTTCTTT.

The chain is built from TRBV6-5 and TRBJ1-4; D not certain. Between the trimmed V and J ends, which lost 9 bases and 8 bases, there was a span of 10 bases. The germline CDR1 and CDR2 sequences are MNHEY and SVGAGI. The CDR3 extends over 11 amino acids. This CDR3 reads CASQDGEKLFF. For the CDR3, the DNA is TGTGCCAGTCAGGACGGAGAAAAACTGTTTTTT.

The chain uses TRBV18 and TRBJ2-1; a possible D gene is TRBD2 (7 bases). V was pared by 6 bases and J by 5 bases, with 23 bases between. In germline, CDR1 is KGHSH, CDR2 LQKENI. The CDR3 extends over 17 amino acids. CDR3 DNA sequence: TGTGCCAGCTCCCGTCAAAGAGGGGGAGGGCCCGACAATGAGCAGTTCTTC. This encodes CASSRQRGGGPDNEQFF.

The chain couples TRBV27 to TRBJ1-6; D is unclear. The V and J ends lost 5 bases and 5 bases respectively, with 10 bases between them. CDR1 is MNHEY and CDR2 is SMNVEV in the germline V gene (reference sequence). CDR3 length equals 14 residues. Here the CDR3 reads CASSPRNHNSPLHF. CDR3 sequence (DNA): TGTGCCAGCAGTCCCAGGAACCATAATTCACCCCTCCACTTT.

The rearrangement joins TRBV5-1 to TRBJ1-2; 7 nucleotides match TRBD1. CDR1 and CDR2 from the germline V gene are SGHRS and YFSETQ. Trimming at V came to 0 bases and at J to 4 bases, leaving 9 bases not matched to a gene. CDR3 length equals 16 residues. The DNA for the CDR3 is TGCGCCAGCAGCTTGGCCTCGGCAGGGGGGGCCTATGGCTACACCTTC. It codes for CASSLASAGGAYGYTF.

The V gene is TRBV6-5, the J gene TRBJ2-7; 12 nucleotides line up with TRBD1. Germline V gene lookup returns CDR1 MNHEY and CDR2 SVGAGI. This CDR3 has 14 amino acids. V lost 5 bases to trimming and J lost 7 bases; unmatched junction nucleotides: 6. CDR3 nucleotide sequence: TGTGCCAGCAGTCCGGGACAGGGGGCATTTGAGCAGTACTTC. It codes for CASSPGQGAFEQYF.